Sequencing of this T cell receptor (beta chain) was carried out in a study of blood T cell repertoires in COVID-19. Study background: PBMCs, B-cell-depleted T cells, or T cells were the source of the cDNA or gDNA that made up the material.

Using immunoSEQ multiplex PCR, the repertoire was profiled, and TCRdb retains in-frame clones only, with some absent. The sample carries approximately 250,000 clones, under 90% recorded once. With V trimmed by 5 bases and J by 6 bases, 14 bases remained unmatched. Germline CDR1 SGHVS, CDR2 FQNEAQ. This CDR3 region has 17 residues. The origin of this receptor is a man between 60 and 75 years old with acute or convalescent COVID-19. Sequenced: peripheral blood. This chain links TRBV7-8 with TRBJ2-2; 8 nucleotides line up with TRBD2. CDR3 residues: CASSRASTSVDAGELFF. The CDR3 bases are TGTGCCAGCAGCCGCGCCTCGACTAGCGTGGACGCCGGGGAGCTGTTTTTT.